This TCR beta chain originates from a study of cytomegalovirus exposure and HLA in healthy donors. Findings and limits, study-wide: Confirmation was obtained in vitro that a few CMV-associated chains are specific for CMV antigens. Later on, a genetic analysis was performed. It linked a missense variant in DCLRE1C with V- and J-gene trimming of TCR beta. As was reported, the classifier diagnosed cytomegalovirus status with high specificity and sensitivity.

The V end lost 1 base, the J end lost 4 bases, and 17 bases lay between the germline ends. The CDR3 is 17 amino acids. Germline V gene lookup returns CDR1 KGHSH and CDR2 LQKENI. To note about this clone: Its target is unknown.

Use of 60 Vbeta and 13 Jbeta primers characterized the PCR. Sequencing used immunoSEQ multiplex PCR; TCRdb keeps in-frame clones, though not all of them. The sample records tens of thousands of clones, more than 60% being singletons. The chain couples TRBV18 to TRBJ2-1; D unresolved. The material sequenced was PBMCs. This receptor was taken from a man aged 35-49 years in good health and CMV-seronegative. Here the CDR3 DNA reads TGTGCCAGCTCACCACGATCTGCGGAGACCTCATACAATGAGCAGTTCTTC. Encoded protein: CASSPRSAETSYNEQFF.